The text below deals with one TCR beta chain. A single count supports this clone. Which antigen it targets is not known. No much larger clone exists at a distance of one base, and base qualities are not known. The CDR3 has 17 amino acids, counting the end cysteine and phenylalanine. Only the CDR3 DNA stays, 51 bases, in frame from base 1. CDR1 is given as SGHRS and CDR2 as YFSETQ, both from the germline V gene. V lost 3 bases and J lost 0 bases; the stretch between them is 16 bases long. Using the deep immunoSEQ assay, multiplex PCR amplified TCR CDR3 regions from genomic DNA. Extracted genomic DNA from each cell subset was distributed evenly across all wells of several immunoSEQ 96-well plates, and each plate was treated as a replicate. For sorted subsets, approximately 0.2 ug of genomic DNA, equivalent to some 30,000 T cell genomes, went into each replicate PCR. Purified libraries were measured with a Qubit 3.0 fluorometer, size-checked on a Bioanalyzer 2100, and measured again with the KAPA Library Quantification kit. Every immunoSEQ 96-well plate was sequenced on a separate single-read 150-cycle Illumina NextSeq 550 flow cell. On the study's bioinformatics: Because only junctional sequences without quality scores were contained in the immunoSEQ output, filtering matching that applied to full-length reads could not be performed. To assign V/J genes and CDR3, sequences were annotated using PyIR, a Python wrapper for IgBLAST v1.9, with IMGT germline references. Any read was removed if the V/J assignment was weak (E-value above 1e-6), the CDR3 was missing, or the read contained stop codons, out-of-frame junctions, or ambiguous translated residues. V3J clonotypes were defined as sequences sharing the same inferred V gene, J gene, and CDR3 amino acid sequence. Percentage overlap between repertoires was computed as shared unique clonotypes divided by the size of the smaller repertoire. Richness of each repertoire was evaluated using RTK rarefaction, the Chao1 estimator, and Recon v2.1 estimates of unobserved clonotypes. OLGA was used to compute generation probabilities for all TCRbeta clonotypes that the gDNA method yielded from a handful of donors. As stored in TCRdb, this immuneACCESS dataset retains in-frame rearrangements with V and J assigned. A fraction of the clones does not appear; measured against another copy, unresolved V genes explain less than half of the discrepancy, and the remainder lacks a known reason. D and trimming were read from the DNA, whereas the V and J calls and clone size are those reported in that table. In this sample the table shows under 1,900,000 clones, about 98.5% of which occur a single time. The ten largest clones represent 0.36% of the sample.

The data were taken from a study of shared clonotypes between healthy human individuals (TCRdb year 2020). Regarding the complete study: A couple of women and a few men aged 18 to 49 years were included in the cohort. Per donor, leukapheresis produced somewhere between about 0.8 and 9 billion PBMCs. For each donor, CD4 naive and CD4 memory were each run on three plates, CD8 naive on two plates, and CD8 memory on one plate. Blood TCR repertoires of 5 or 6 healthy adults were deeply sequenced to estimate repertoire size and the extent of clonotype sharing between individuals. Libraries were prepared and TCR repertoires were sequenced by different laboratories using diverse techniques, in order to increase sequencing depth and limit assay-specific biases. Findings and caveats that apply to the study as a whole: Naive subsets generally had larger estimated clonotype richness than memory subsets did. Rarefaction of sorted-subset datasets indicated incomplete sequencing despite the large sequencing depth. Compared with non-shared clonotypes, clonotypes shared by all four sorted-subset donors had higher generation probabilities. When four donors were compared, the shared fraction of clonotypes was 5% to 6.5% for naive CD4, 3.5% for naive CD8, roughly 2.3% for memory CD4, and 0.3% to 0.5% for memory CD8. Pairwise subsampling led to the expectation that sequencing depth would affect the degree of clonotype sharing among donors. Because the study included only a small number of donors, the genetic and exposure-history diversity represented was limited. Sampling was restricted to blood, and TCR repertoires in tissue are likely to differ from TCR repertoires in blood.

The donors were healthy, HIV-negative adults who had no recently reported acute infections or vaccinations. Only Caucasian adults living in Nashville, Tennessee, USA were represented among the donors. CD4+ T cells were enriched by magnetic negative selection; naive cells were then positively selected on CD45RA, and the negative fraction formed the memory subset. After blood collection by leukapheresis, PBMCs were isolated using Ficoll-Histopaque density gradient centrifugation and then cryopreserved in the vapor phase of liquid nitrogen. Analytical flow cytometry was used to check the purity and quantity of each magnetically sorted T cell population. From each sorted fraction, genomic DNA was isolated and quantified by UV absorbance on a Nanodrop 2000c.

The specimen sequenced was naive CD4+ T cells sorted from blood. The label giving this sample's cell subset or site can be read as: CD45RA+ positively selected. This clonotype was sampled from a man younger than 45 in good health. The rearranged chain carries TRBV5-1 and TRBJ2-1, and TRBD1 may be the D gene, going by 5 matching bases. The nucleotide sequence is TGCGCCAGCAGCTCCCGACAGAGCTATAGCTCCTACAATGAGCAGTTCTTC. The encoded protein is CASSSRQSYSSYNEQFF.